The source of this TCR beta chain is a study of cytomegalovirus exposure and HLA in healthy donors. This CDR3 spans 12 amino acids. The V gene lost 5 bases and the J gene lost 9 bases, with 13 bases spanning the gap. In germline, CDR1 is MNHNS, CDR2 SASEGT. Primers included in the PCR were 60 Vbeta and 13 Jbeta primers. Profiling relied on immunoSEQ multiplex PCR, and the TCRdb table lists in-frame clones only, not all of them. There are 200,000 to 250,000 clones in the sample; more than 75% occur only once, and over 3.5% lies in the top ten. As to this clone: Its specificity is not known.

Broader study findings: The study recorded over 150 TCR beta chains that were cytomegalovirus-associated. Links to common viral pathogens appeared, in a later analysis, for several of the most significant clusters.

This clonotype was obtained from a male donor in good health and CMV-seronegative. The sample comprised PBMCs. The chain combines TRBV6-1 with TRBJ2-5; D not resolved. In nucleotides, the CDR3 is TGTGCCAGCAGTCACCCTGGAGTCGCCCAGTACTTC. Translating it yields CASSHPGVAQYF.